This T cell receptor beta chain was sequenced during a study of shared clonotypes between healthy human individuals. The method was immunoSEQ multiplex PCR; TCRdb's version includes in-frame clones alone and lacks a portion of them. Here the sample spans 2 million to 2.5 million clones, roughly 95% being singletons. CDR1 MDHEN and CDR2 SYDVKM come from the germline V gene. Losses at the gene ends were 5 bases for V and 0 bases for J; bases not matched to a gene: 6. The CDR3 loop spans 16 amino acids. Terminally differentiated effector memory CD45RA+ cells were excluded by CCR7 positive selection of CD45RO-negative cells.

The specimen was naive CD8+ T cells sorted from blood. The TCR comes from a man younger than 35 in good health. The gene calls are TRBV28 and TRBJ2-1; 8 bases are shared with TRBD2. CDR3 in amino acids: CASSASGGPSYNEQFF. The CDR3 coding sequence is TGTGCCAGCAGTGCGAGCGGGGGCCCCTCCTACAATGAGCAGTTCTTC.